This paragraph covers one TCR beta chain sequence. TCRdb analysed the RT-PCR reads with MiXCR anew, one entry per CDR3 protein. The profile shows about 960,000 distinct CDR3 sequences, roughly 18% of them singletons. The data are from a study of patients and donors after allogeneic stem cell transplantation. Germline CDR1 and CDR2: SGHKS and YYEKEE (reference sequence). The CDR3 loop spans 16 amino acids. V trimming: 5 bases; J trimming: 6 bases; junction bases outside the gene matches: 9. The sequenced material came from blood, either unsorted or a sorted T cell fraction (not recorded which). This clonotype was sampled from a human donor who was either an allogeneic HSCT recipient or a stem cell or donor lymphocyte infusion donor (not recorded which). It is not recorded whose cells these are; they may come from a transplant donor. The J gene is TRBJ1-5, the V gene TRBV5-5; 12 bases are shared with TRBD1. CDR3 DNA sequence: TGTGCCAGCAGTTCGGGACAGGGGGCGAGAAGTCAGCCCCAGCATTTT. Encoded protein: CASSSGQGARSQPQHF.